This TCR beta chain was profiled in a study of blood T cell repertoires in COVID-19 (dated by TCRdb to 2018 to 2021). For the wider study: Collaborator samples came from the United States, Italy and Spain and covered acute and convalescent phases of COVID-19. The material from the prospective study consisted of cDNA or gDNA derived from T cells, B-cell-depleted T cells, or PBMCs. Subjects who had been exposed to COVID-19, were actively infected with it, or had recovered from it provided the deeply sampled blood TCRbeta repertoires that made up the dataset. The repertoires were released in a freely available public database meant as a resource for research on the immune response to SARS-CoV-2. The samples were drawn from two sources: the first 160 participants of the ongoing ImmuneRACE study, and 1,000 to 1,500 subjects contributed by 6 global collaborators. Sample metadata almost always included a de-identified subject ID, COVID-19 status, age in years and sex. Where HLA class I and class II types were available, the types were taken from metadata supplied by the sample provider, not from assay-based typing. The paper as a whole reports these results and caveats: Clinical and demographic metadata were provided uncurated, with the amount varying by source and participant.

Whole blood was collected in K2EDTA tubes by collaborating institutions according to the institutions' own protocols. For TCRbeta analysis, collaborator samples were shipped as frozen whole blood, as isolated PBMCs, or as DNA extracted from either sample type. TCRbeta CDR3 regions were amplified from genomic DNA by means of the immunoSEQ Assay, a bias-controlled multiplex PCR. The paper's data handling went like this. Within the assay, amplification of reference gene primers was used to estimate how many nucleated cells each sample contained. To quantify the absolute abundance of each unique TCRbeta CDR3 rearrangement, sequence reads were collapsed and filtered. For each sample, productive Simpson clonality was calculated as the square root of Simpson's diversity index across productive rearrangements. In TCRdb, the immuneACCESS table is reduced to in-frame sequences with V and J assigned. These tables do not hold every clone; where another copy was compared, an unresolved V gene accounts for under half, and the others remain unexplained. V and J calls and clone size are those listed in that table; D and trimming were worked out from the DNA. Within this sample are some 50,000 clones, with over 70% of them counted one time only. The ten largest clones add up to around 5.1% of the sample.

Details on this clone: The clone's antigen remains unknown. The sample holds no much larger clone one base away, and base qualities are not on file.

The trim is 5 bases for V and 4 bases for J, with a gap of 12 bases between the germline ends. The CDR3 has 13 amino acids, counting the end cysteine and phenylalanine. The only DNA kept is the CDR3, 39 bases in frame from the first base. CDR1 and CDR2 are read off the germline V gene (reference sequence) as SEHNR and FQNEAQ. Material for sequencing was peripheral blood. The source of this sequence is a human donor in a cohort sampled during active COVID-19. The sequence is built from TRBV7-9 and TRBJ2-7, and the D gene may be TRBD1, 5 bases matching. The CDR3 protein: CASSPTGSYEQYF. The DNA reads as follows: TGTGCCAGCAGCCCTACAGGATCATACGAGCAGTACTTC. The reference TRBV7-9 and TRBJ2-7 proteins fill in what lies around the CDR3, so the full variable domain reads DTGVSQNPRHKITKRGQNVTFRCDPISEHNRLYWYRQTLGQGPEFLTYFQNEAQLEKSRLLSDRFSAERPKGSFSTLEIQRTEQGDSAMYLCASSPTGSYEQYFGPGTRLTVT.